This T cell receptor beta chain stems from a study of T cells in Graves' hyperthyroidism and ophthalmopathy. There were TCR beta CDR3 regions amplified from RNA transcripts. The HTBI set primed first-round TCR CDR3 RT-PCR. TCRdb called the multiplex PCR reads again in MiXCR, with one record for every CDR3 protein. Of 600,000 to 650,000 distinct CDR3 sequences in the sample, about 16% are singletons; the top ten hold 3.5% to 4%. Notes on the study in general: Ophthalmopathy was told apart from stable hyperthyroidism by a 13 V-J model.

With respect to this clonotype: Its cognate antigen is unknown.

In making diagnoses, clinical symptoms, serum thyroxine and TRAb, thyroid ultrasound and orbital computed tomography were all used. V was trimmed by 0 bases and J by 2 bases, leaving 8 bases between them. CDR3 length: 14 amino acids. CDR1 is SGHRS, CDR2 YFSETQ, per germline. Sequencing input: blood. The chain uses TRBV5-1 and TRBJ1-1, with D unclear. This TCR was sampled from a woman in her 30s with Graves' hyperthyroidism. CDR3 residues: CASSLGSSNTEAFF. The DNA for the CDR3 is TGCGCCAGCAGCTTGGGGTCCAGTAACACTGAAGCTTTCTTT.